This entry lists 14 T cell receptor beta chains sequenced from one sample in a study of shared clonotypes between healthy human individuals. The data were produced by immunoSEQ multiplex PCR, yet TCRdb's version contains in-frame clones alone and is incomplete. The data show around 1.1 million clones, about 84% seen once. Sequenced: memory CD4+ T cells from PBMCs. Sample subset: CD45RA-negative fraction. These receptors all come from a man between 18 and 35 years old in good health. Some clones in this sample may be carry-over from other donors' samples.

The rearrangement uses TRBV7-9 and TRBJ1-1; D is ambiguous. Germline values: CDR1 SEHNR, CDR2 FQNEAQ (reference sequence). V was clipped by 1 base and J by 4 bases, with 7 bases between them. The CDR3 is 13 residues long. The CDR3 loop is CASSLVWGTEAFF. DNA of the CDR3: TGTGCCAGCAGCTTAGTATGGGGCACTGAAGCTTTCTTT.

The gene calls are TRBV6-5 and TRBJ2-1; 8 bases fit TRBD2. The CDR3 runs 15 residues. V lost 6 bases to trimming and J lost 4 bases; unmatched junction nucleotides: 8. Germline V gene data show CDR1 as MNHEY and CDR2 as SVGAGI. In DNA, the CDR3 is TGTGCCAGCAGCGGGAGGGCCTTTCAGTACAATGAGCAGTTCTTC. Encoded protein: CASSGRAFQYNEQFF.

The rearrangement joins TRBV29-1 to TRBJ2-4; D is unresolved. The length of the CDR3 is 10 residues. Trimming removed 7 bases at V and 9 bases at J, with 10 bases between. Germline V gives CDR1 SQVTM, CDR2 ANQGSEA. CDR3 in amino acids: CSALVSIQYF. CDR3 sequence (DNA): TGCAGCGCCCTCGTTAGCATTCAGTACTTC.

This clone was counted at least ten times. CDR3: CASSPTSGRATLPDTQYF. Here the CDR3 DNA reads TGTGCCAGCAGCCCTACTAGCGGGAGGGCCACGTTGCCAGATACGCAGTATTTT. The V and J genes are TRBV7-8 and TRBJ2-3; 13 nucleotides agree with TRBD2. Germline lookup yields CDR1 SGHVS and CDR2 FQNEAQ. With V trimmed by 5 bases and J by 4 bases, 12 bases remained unmatched. The CDR3 has 18 residues. The complete variable domain, with remaining parts taken from reference TRBV7-8 and TRBJ2-3, reads GAGVSQSPRYKVAKRGQDVALRCDPISGHVSLFWYQQALGQGPEFLTYFQNEAQLDKSGLPSDRFFAERPEGSVSTLKIQRTQQEDSAVYLCASSPTSGRATLPDTQYFGPGTRLTVL.

This clone was recorded only once. This likely came from a read error, as a far larger clone is one base away. The rearrangement joins TRBV30 to TRBJ1-2, with D unclear. Germline CDR1 GTSNPN, CDR2 SVGIG (reference sequence). This CDR3 contains 13 residues. In DNA, the CDR3 is TGTGCCTGGAGCCCAGCATCAAACTATGGCTGCACCTTC. The encoded protein is CAWSPASNYGCTF.

This clone is a singleton in its sample. V gene TRBV2 combines with J gene TRBJ2-5; D is uncertain. CDR1 SNHLY and CDR2 FYNNEI come from the germline V gene. Deletions cut 6 bases from V and 2 bases from J, with 7 bases between. The length of the CDR3 is 12 residues. This chain's CDR3 is CASREIQETQYF. DNA for the CDR3: TGTGCCAGCAGGGAGATACAAGAGACCCAGTACTTC.

The table lists this clone with many counts. The chain has TRBV7-3 and TRBJ1-1; D is uncertain. Germline V gives CDR1 SGHTA, CDR2 FQGTGA. This CDR3 is 13 amino acids long. With 4 bases removed from V and 0 bases from J, the gap between germline ends came to 6 bases. The CDR3 is CASSYKMNTEAFF. CDR3 DNA sequence: TGTGCCAGCAGCTATAAGATGAACACTGAAGCTTTCTTT.

This sequence joins TRBV5-1 and TRBJ1-4; perhaps TRBD1 as D (6 bases). The CDR3 length is 15 residues. The germline V gene encodes CDR1 SGHRS and CDR2 YFSETQ. Trimming stripped 7 bases from V and 2 bases from J, with 15 bases between. For the CDR3, the DNA is TGCGCCAGCTTCACAGGGATTGGGACTAATGAAAAACTGTTTTTT. This sequence encodes CASFTGIGTNEKLFF.

For this clone: A much larger clonotype is one base distant, so this may be a read error. The rearrangement joins TRBV29-1 to TRBJ1-5; D unresolved. The length of the CDR3 is 13 residues. V lost 4 bases and J 5 bases, leaving 12 bases between the germline ends. CDR1 and CDR2 (germline): SQVTM, ANQGSEA. This CDR3 reads CSVGHGSDQPQHF. The DNA of the CDR3 is TGCAGCGTTGGACATGGTTCGGATCAGCCCCAGCATTTT.

The V gene is TRBV28, the J gene TRBJ2-3; TRBD2 aligns across 9 bases. The V and J ends lost 5 bases and 4 bases, in that order; junction bases with no gene match: 7. Germline lookup yields CDR1 MDHEN and CDR2 SYDVKM. This CDR3 is built from 15 residues. The CDR3 DNA reads TGTGCCAGCAGTGGTAGCGGGAGCAACGCAGATACGCAGTATTTT. Amino acid sequence: CASSGSGSNADTQYF.

The chain recombines TRBV7-2 with TRBJ2-3; D is perhaps TRBD2 (6 bases). The CDR3 contains 16 residues. Germline V gene lookup returns CDR1 SGHTA and CDR2 FQGNSA. The V end lost 5 bases, the J end lost 2 bases, and 17 bases lay between the germline ends. The CDR3 DNA sequence: TGTGCCAGCAGCGAGGGACTTTTCAGAGTCACAGATACGCAGTATTTT. Residues: CASSEGLFRVTDTQYF.

The chain joins TRBV25-1 to TRBJ2-7; tentatively, D is TRBD1 or TRBD2 (5 bases each). Germline lookup yields CDR1 MGHDK and CDR2 SYGVNS. Trimming cost V 2 bases and J 2 bases, with 13 bases left between them. The CDR3 loop spans 15 amino acids. CDR3 protein: CASSEPGRGTYEQYF. The CDR3 DNA reads TGTGCCAGCAGTGAACCGGGACGGGGAACCTACGAGCAGTACTTC.

This clone was counted once. The DNA of the CDR3 is TGTGCCAGCTCCACTCCCGGCGGGGCCAACGTCCTGACTTTC. Residues: CASSTPGGANVLTF. The chain couples TRBV7-3 to TRBJ2-6; D remains ambiguous. Germline V gives CDR1 SGHTA, CDR2 FQGTGA. Deletions cut 8 bases from V and 4 bases from J, with 12 bases between. The CDR3 is made up of 14 amino acids.

The V call is TRBV7-9, the J call TRBJ2-3; D is ambiguous. Germline CDR1 is SEHNR and CDR2 is FQNEAQ (reference sequence). There are 13 residues in the CDR3. Trimming shortened V by 4 bases and J by 5 bases, and 10 bases separated the two germline ends. CDR3 coding DNA: TGTGCCAGCAGCTCGAACAGTGGAGATACGCAGTATTTT. Amino acid sequence: CASSSNSGDTQYF.